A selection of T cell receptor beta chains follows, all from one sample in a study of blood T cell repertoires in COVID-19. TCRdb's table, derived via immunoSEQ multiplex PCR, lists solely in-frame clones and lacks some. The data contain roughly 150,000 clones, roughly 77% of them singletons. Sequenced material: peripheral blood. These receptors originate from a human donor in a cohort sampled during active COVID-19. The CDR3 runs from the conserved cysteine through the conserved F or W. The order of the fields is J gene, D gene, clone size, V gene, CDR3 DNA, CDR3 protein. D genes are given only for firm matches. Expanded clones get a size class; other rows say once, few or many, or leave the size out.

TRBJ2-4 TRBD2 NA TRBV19 TGTGCCAGTAGTACCACTAGCGGGAGGGCCATAGGCAAAAACATTCAGTACTTC CASSTTSGRAIGKNIQYF
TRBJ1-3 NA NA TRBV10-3 TGTGCCATCAGTGAGTATCCAGGGTCCTCTGGAAACACCATATATTTT CAISEYPGSSGNTIYF
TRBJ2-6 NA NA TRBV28 TGTGCCAGCAGTTTAGGGCAGTACTCTGGGGCCAACGTCCTGACTTTC CASSLGQYSGANVLTF
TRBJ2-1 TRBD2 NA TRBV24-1 TGTGCCACCAGTGACTCCCTCGGGGGGGCGCGGAATGAGCAGTTCTTC CATSDSLGGARNEQFF
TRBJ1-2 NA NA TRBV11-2 TGTGCCAGCAGCGCCGTTAAGGCCCCAGGCAATGGCTACACCTTC CASSAVKAPGNGYTF
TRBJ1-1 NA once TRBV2 TGTGCCAGCAGCCCCGGAGGCTCTGAAGCTTTCTTT CASSPGGSEAFF
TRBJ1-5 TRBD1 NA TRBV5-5 TGTGCCAGCAGCCCTAGGGACAGGGTAAACGAGGCCCAGCATTTT CASSPRDRVNEAQHF
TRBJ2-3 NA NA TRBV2 TGTGCCAGCAGTCCGGGACTCGGCACAGATACGCAGTATTTT CASSPGLGTDTQYF
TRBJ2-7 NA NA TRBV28 TGTGCCAGCAGTCCACCAACGGGACAATCTCGGGAGCAGTACTTC CASSPPTGQSREQYF
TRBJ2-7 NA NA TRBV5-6 TGTGCCAGCAGTAGAACAGGTGTCTACGAGCAGTACTTC CASSRTGVYEQYF
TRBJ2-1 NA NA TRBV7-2 TGTGCCAGCAGCTTAGGACAGGTTACCTACAATGAGCAGTTCTTC CASSLGQVTYNEQFF
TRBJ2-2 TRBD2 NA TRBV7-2 TGTGCCAGCAGCTTACAGATTTTGGGGGAGGGCCGGGAGGAGCTGTTTTTT CASSLQILGEGREELFF